One T cell receptor (beta chain) is described in this entry. Other DNA sequences in this specimen translate into the identical CDR3. Described time point: newly diagnosed, previously untreated cHL patient sample. A comparison was provided by newly diagnosed, untreated classical Hodgkin lymphoma PBMCs. Germline CDR1 is MNHNS and CDR2 is SASEGT. The CDR3 length is 14 residues. Germline trimming cut 2 bases from V and 2 bases from J; bases unmatched to any gene: 3. The record originates from a study of PD-1 blockade in classical Hodgkin lymphoma. TCRdb keeps only in-frame clones here, not all; method: immunoSEQ multiplex PCR. The sample includes around 30,000 clones, just over 90% seen only once; the top ten take 3.8%.

Source material: peripheral blood mononuclear cells (PBMCs). The TCR was taken from a human donor with classical Hodgkin lymphoma. The chain is built from TRBV6-1 and TRBJ2-7; TRBD2 agrees at 7 bases. DNA of the CDR3: TGTGCCAGCAGTGAAATAGCGGGTCCCTACGAGCAGTACTTC. It yields the protein CASSEIAGPYEQYF.